This T cell receptor (beta chain) was recorded in a study of identifying expanded T cells in peripheral blood. V lost 5 bases and J 4 bases, leaving 17 bases between the germline ends. The CDR3 length is 15 residues. Germline V gene lookup returns CDR1 SGDLS and CDR2 YYNGEE. TCRdb's table, derived via immunoSEQ multiplex PCR, lists solely in-frame clones and lacks some. Of about 78,000 clones in the sample, around 89% were seen once. The receptor was derived from a person aged 18-70 years in good health. Sequencing was performed on blood. V gene TRBV9 combines with J gene TRBJ2-3; D is perhaps TRBD1 (6 bases). The CDR3 spells CASSPQGWAPDTQYF. The CDR3 DNA follows: TGTGCCAGCAGTCCTCAGGGGTGGGCCCCAGATACGCAGTATTTT.